This T cell receptor (beta chain) derives from a study of T cells in narcolepsy. Whole-study results and caveats: Reportedly, autoreactive clonotypes were serially detected in patients' blood but not controls'.

TCRdb's table, derived via immunoSEQ multiplex PCR, lists solely in-frame clones and lacks some. The data contain 25,000 to 35,000 clones, 79% of them singletons. Worth noting for this clone: As yet, its antigen is unknown.

The sample comprised memory (CD45RA-) CD4+ T cells from blood. The sequence was collected from a human donor in good health.

The CDR3 DNA follows: TGCGCCAGCAGCTTCGGGACAGGGCATCAGCCCCAGCATTTT. Translation gives CASSFGTGHQPQHF. The chain joins TRBV5-1 to TRBJ1-5, with 9 nucleotides matching TRBD1. The CDR3 extends over 14 amino acids. Losses at the gene ends were 2 bases for V and 5 bases for J; bases not matched to a gene: 2. Germline V gene sequence: CDR1 SGHRS, CDR2 YFSETQ.